This is a list of T cell receptor beta chains from one sample in a study of blood T cell repertoires in COVID-19. Using immunoSEQ multiplex PCR, the repertoire was profiled, and TCRdb retains in-frame clones only, with some absent. Here the sample spans approximately 96,000 clones, 90% to 95% being singletons. The sequenced sample consisted of peripheral blood. Every receptor here comes from a man in his 60s with acute or convalescent COVID-19. The conserved cysteine and the conserved F or W are not part of the CDR3 here. Where a row states a size, it is once, few, many or the class of an expanded clone; other rows omit it.

clone size | J gene | V gene | CDR3 protein
- | TRBJ1-1 | TRBV2 | ASSLTEAF
- | TRBJ2-3 | TRBV7-8 | ASSTRGYTDTQY
- | TRBJ2-1 | TRBV3-1/TRBV3-2 | ASSQDGLGTSGNEQF
- | TRBJ2-7 | TRBV6-5 | ASRLRQNYEQY
- | TRBJ2-7 | TRBV27 | ASSPGTGYYEQY
- | TRBJ1-4 | TRBV3-1/TRBV3-2 | ASSPNSQWEKLF
- | TRBJ1-2 | TRBV2 | ASREDSFYGYT
- | TRBJ2-7 | TRBV19 | ASSIGGGGDYEQY
few | TRBJ1-5 | TRBV2 | ASSADRINQPQH
- | TRBJ2-1 | TRBV19 | ASRTGVNEQF
- | TRBJ2-5 | TRBV11-2 | ASSPNRAGGPETQY
- | TRBJ2-5 | TRBV6-5 | ASSAGQGDGETQY
- | TRBJ1-6 | TRBV6-6 | ASSRGSGSSYNSPLH
once | TRBJ2-1 | TRBV29-1 | SVPRRGSRNEQF
- | TRBJ1-6 | TRBV25-1 | ASSDPRDRVNSPLH
- | TRBJ2-7 | TRBV19 | ASSLRGGEQY
once | TRBJ1-3 | TRBV7-9 | ASIAYQRGNTIY
- | TRBJ2-5 | TRBV27 | ASSRRLAGGQETQY
- | TRBJ2-3 | TRBV4-1 | ASSQDRLAGGADTQY
- | TRBJ2-3 | TRBV6-4 | ASSKELADTQY
- | TRBJ2-7 | TRBV4-3 | ASSQGSQGLTYEQY
- | TRBJ2-1 | TRBV20-1 | SASSAGGWYEQF
- | TRBJ2-3 | TRBV5-4 | ASSMDPSEDTQY
- | TRBJ2-3 | TRBV7-9 | ASSLTDILTQY
- | TRBJ2-7 | TRBV19 | ASSIQGGIYEQY
once | TRBJ1-6 | TRBV30 | AWTFGRSYFSSYNSPLH
- | TRBJ2-2 | TRBV12-3/TRBV12-4 | ASRPRVIGELF
- | TRBJ2-2 | TRBV24-1 | ATSGHLTGELF
- | TRBJ2-5 | TRBV9 | ASSASGGALGETQY
- | TRBJ2-2 | TRBV4-1 | ASSQDPSNTGELF
- | TRBJ2-2 | TRBV10-3 | AISESTDGTPNTGELF
- | TRBJ2-1 | TRBV14 | ASSHDPLRLAGYNEQF
- | TRBJ2-1 | TRBV14 | ASSQDTSWDRYNEQF
- | TRBJ2-7 | TRBV27 | ASSLSAGGSYEQY
- | TRBJ2-3 | TRBV19 | ASTTGHTDTQY
- | TRBJ2-1 | TRBV19 | ASSGSYNEQF
- | TRBJ2-3 | TRBV7-9 | ASPGQDTQY
- | TRBJ2-3 | TRBV21-1 | ASSPAVGRGTQY
- | TRBJ2-1 | TRBV11-1 | ASTPSGTSSYNEQF
- | TRBJ2-1 | TRBV27 | ASSSRRNASSYNEQF
- | TRBJ1-4 | TRBV5-5 | ASSLRGQGAEKLF
- | TRBJ2-6 | TRBV11-2 | ASRAGVRSGANVLT
- | TRBJ2-1 | TRBV7-9 | ASPPGRSSYNEQF
- | TRBJ2-5 | TRBV29-1 | SVGKLHTGDYGETQY
- | TRBJ2-7 | TRBV4-2 | ASSVSRAGEQY
- | TRBJ2-1 | TRBV27 | ASSFSGRASGEQF
- | TRBJ2-7 | TRBV7-2 | ASSTVGLTYEQY